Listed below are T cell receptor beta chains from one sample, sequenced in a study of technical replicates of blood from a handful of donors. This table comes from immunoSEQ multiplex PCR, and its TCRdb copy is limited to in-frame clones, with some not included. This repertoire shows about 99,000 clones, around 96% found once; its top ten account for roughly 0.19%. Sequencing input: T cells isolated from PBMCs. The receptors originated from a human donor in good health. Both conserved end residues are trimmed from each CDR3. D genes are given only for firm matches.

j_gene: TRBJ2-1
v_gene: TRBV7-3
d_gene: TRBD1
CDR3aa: ASSLDRGQYNEQF

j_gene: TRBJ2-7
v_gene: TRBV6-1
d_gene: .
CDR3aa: ASSEGRTVGPWGGYEQY

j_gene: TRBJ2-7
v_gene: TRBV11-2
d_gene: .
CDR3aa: ASSLDRGPEEY

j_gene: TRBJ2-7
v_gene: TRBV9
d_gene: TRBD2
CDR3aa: ASSSLAGDYEQY

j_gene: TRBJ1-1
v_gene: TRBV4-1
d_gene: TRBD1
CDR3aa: ASSQGQERWNTEAF

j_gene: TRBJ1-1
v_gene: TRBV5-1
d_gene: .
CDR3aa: ASSLKYRNTEAF

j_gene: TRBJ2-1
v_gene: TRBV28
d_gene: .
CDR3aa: ASSFGGEQF

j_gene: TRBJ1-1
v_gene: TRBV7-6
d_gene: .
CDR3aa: ASSLQEARDTEAF

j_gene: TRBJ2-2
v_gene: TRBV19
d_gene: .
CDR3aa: ASRWGQNTGELF

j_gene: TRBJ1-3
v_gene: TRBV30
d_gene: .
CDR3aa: ADRAGNTIY

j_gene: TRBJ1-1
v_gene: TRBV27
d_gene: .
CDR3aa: ASSLGHLNTEAF

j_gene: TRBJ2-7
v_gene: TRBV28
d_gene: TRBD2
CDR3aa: ASSFTRTSGSLYEQY

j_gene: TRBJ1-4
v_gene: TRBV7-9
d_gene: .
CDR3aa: ASSSDTHNEKLF

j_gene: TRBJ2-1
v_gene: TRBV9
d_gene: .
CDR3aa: ASSVGGRSYNEQF

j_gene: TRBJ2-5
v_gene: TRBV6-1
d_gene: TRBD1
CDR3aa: ASSQGAGGGQTQY

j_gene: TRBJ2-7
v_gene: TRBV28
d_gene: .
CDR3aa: ASQVQSYEQY

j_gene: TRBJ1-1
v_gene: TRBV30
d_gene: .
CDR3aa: AWNRVNTEAF

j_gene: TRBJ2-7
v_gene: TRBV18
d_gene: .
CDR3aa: ASSWPGEPHEQY

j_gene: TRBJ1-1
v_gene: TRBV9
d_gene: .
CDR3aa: ASSGVGDWNTEAF

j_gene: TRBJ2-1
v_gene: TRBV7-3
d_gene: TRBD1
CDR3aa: ASSFPGQGGRNEQF

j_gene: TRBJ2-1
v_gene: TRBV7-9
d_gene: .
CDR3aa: ASSLRADNEQF

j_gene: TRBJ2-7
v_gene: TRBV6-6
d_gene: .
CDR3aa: ASSYSTPVTYEQY

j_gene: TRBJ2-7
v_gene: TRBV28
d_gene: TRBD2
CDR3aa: ASGSGRGPLEQY

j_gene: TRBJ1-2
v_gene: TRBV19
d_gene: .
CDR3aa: ASSQGLWRGSDYGYT

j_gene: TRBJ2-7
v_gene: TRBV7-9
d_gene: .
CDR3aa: ASSLVVGGSYEQY

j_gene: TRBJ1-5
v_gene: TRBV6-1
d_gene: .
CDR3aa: ASSEMTGHNQPQH

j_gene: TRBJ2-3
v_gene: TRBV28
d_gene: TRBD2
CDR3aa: ASSSGLAGPDTQY

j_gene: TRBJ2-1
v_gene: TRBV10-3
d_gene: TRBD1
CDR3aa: AISSQGSSYNEQF

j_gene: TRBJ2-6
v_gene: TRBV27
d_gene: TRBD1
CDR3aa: ASSLDRGASGANVLT

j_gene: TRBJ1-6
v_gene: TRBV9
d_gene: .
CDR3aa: ASSVAGVIGNSPLH

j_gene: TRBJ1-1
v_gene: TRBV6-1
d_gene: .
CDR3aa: ASSRTPDNTEAF

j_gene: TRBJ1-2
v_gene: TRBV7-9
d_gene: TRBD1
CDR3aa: ASSLDQGANYGYT

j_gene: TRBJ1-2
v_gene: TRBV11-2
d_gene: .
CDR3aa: ASSLQGIYGYT

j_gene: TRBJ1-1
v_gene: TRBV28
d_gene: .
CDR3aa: ASSLPTRTLPPKHTEAF

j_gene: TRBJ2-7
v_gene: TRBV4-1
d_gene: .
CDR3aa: ASSQVGVLDEQY

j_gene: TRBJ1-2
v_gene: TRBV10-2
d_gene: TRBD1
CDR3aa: ASRSSRQGFQGYT

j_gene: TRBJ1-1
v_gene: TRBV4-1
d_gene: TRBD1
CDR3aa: ASSHTLFRTGITEAF

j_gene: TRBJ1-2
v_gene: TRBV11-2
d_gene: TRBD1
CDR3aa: ASSPRRDSYGYT

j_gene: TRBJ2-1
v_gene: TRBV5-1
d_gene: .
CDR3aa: ASSAASSYNEQF

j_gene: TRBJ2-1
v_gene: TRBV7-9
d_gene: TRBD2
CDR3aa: ASSFTSSGFYNEQF

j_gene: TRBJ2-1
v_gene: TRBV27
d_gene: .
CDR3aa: ASSLLGVRGEQF

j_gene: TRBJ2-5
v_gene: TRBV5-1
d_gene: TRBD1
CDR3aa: ASSLGQGKETQY

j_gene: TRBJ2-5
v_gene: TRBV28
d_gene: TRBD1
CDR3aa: ASTPGQGLAQY

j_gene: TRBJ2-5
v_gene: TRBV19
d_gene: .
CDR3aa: ASSRAFQETQY

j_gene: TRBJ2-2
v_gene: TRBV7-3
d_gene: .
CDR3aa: ASSLLSNTGELF

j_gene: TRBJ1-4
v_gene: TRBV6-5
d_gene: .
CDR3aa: ASSYGGGNEKLF

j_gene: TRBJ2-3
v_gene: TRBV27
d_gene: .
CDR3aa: ASSHPSAYTDTQY

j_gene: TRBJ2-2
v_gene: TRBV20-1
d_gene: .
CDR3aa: SALRTGELF

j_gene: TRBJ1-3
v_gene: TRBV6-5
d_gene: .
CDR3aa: ASSYRFISGNTIY

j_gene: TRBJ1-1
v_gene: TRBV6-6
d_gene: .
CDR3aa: ASSYRTGNTEAF

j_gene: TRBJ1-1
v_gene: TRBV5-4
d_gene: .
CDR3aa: ASSLGAKTDGAF

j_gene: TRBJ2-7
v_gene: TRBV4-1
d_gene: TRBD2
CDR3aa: ASSHQETSGNGFYEQY

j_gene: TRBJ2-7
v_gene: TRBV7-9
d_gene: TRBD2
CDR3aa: ASGPGGLDEQY

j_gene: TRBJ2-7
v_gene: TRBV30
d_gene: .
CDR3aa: AWTRRVPYEQY

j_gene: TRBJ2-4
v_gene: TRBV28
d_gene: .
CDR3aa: ASSTGTPKNIQY